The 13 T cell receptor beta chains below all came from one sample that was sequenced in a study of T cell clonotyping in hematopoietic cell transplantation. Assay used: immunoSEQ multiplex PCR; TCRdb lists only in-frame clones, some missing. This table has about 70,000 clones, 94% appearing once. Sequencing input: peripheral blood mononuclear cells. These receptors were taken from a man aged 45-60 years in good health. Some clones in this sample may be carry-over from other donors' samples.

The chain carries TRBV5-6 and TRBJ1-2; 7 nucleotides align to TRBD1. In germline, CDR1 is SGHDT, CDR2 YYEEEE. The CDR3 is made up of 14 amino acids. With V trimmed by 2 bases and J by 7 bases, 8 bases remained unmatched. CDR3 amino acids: CASSLDRVVGGYTF. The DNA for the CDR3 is TGTGCCAGCAGCTTAGACAGGGTTGTAGGTGGCTACACCTTC.

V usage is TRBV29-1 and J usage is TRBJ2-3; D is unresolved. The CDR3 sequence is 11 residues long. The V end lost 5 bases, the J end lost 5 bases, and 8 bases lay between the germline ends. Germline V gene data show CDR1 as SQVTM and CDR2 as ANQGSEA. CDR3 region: CSVIPEDTQYF. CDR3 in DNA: TGCAGCGTTATTCCAGAAGATACGCAGTATTTT.

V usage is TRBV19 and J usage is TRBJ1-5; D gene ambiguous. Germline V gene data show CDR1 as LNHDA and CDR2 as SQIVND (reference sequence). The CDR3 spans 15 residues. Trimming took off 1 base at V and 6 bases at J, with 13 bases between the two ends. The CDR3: CASSIGPGFGQPQHF. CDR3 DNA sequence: TGTGCCAGTAGTATAGGACCAGGATTTGGTCAGCCCCAGCATTTT.

The CDR3 DNA follows: TGTGCCAGCAGCTTAGATCCCCCGGGACAGGGACTCGCAAATGAGCAGTTCTTC. It specifies CASSLDPPGQGLANEQFF. This chain links TRBV11-2 with TRBJ2-1; 9 bases map to TRBD1. The CDR3 length is 18 residues. Germline loops: CDR1 SGHAT, CDR2 FQNNGV. V was clipped by 0 bases and J by 7 bases; unmatched bases: 13.

Here the CDR3 DNA reads TGCAGCGCCGCAGGGTATAGGGAAGAGACCCAGTACTTC. Its protein product is CSAAGYREETQYF. This chain joins TRBV29-1 and TRBJ2-5; weak D call: TRBD1 (5 bases). The ends were cut back, 7 bases at V and 3 bases at J, with 15 bases in the middle. This CDR3 spans 13 amino acids. Germline values: CDR1 SQVTM, CDR2 ANQGSEA. Using reference TRBV29-1 and TRBJ2-5 for the parts outside the CDR3, the full variable domain is SAVISQKPSRDICQRGTSLTIQCQVDSQVTMMFWYRQQPGQSLTLIATANQGSEATYESGFVIDKFPISRPNLTFSTLTVSNMSPEDSSIYLCSAAGYREETQYFGPGTRLLVL.

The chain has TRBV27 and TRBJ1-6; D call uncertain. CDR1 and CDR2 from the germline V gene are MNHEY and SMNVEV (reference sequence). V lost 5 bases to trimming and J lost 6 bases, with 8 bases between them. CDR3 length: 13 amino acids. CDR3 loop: CASSVAANSPLHF. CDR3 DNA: TGTGCCAGCAGTGTGGCAGCTAATTCACCCCTCCACTTT.

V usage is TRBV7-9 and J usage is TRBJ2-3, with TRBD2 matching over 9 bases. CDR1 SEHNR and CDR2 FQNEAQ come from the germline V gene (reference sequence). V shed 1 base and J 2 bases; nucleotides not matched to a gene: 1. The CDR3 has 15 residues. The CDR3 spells CASSLGGRDTDTQYF. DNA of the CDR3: TGTGCCAGCAGCTTAGGCGGGAGGGACACAGATACGCAGTATTTT.

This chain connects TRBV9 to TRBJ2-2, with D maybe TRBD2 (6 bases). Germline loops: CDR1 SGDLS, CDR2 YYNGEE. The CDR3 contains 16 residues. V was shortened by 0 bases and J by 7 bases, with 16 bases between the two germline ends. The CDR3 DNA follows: TGTGCCAGCAGCGTAGCCGGGACTTCGCCCATCGGGGAGCTGTTTTTT. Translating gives CASSVAGTSPIGELFF.

The CDR3 is CASTEVGDTEAFF. The CDR3 DNA is TGTGCCAGCACCGAGGTCGGGGACACTGAAGCTTTCTTT. The gene calls are TRBV6-5 and TRBJ1-1, with D uncertain. Trimming took 7 bases from V and 3 from J, leaving 12 bases between them. CDR1 is MNHEY, CDR2 SVGAGI, per germline. The CDR3 is 13 amino acids.

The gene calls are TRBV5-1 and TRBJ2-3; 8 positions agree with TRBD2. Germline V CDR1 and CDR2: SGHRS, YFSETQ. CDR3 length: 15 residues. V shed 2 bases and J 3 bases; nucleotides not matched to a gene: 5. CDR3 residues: CASSFTGGLTDTQYF. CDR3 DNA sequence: TGCGCCAGCAGCTTTACGGGGGGGCTGACAGATACGCAGTATTTT.

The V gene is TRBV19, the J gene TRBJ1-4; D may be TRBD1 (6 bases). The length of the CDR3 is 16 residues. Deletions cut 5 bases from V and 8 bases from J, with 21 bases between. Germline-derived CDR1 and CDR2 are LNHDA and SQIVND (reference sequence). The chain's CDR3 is CASSPVSGTSGEKLFF. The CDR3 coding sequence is TGTGCCAGTAGTCCGGTTTCCGGGACATCGGGAGAAAAACTGTTTTTT. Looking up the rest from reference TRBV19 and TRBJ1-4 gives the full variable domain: DGGITQSPKYLFRKEGQNVTLSCEQNLNHDAMYWYRQDPGQGLRLIYYSQIVNDFQKGDIAEGYSVSREKKESFPLTVTSAQKNPTAFYLCASSPVSGTSGEKLFFGSGTQLSVL.

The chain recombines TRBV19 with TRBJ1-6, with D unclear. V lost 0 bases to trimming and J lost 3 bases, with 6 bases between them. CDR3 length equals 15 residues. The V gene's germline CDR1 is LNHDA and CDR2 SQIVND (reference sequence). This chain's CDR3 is CASSIEWSYNSPLHF. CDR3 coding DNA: TGTGCCAGTAGTATAGAGTGGAGCTATAATTCACCCCTCCACTTT.

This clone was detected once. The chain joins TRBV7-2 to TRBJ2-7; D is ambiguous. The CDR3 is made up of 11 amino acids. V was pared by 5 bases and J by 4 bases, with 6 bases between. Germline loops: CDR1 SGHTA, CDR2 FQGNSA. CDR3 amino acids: CASSPQYEQYF. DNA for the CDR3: TGTGCCAGCAGCCCCCAGTACGAGCAGTACTTC.